This TCR beta chain originates from a study of blood T cell repertoires in COVID-19. Across the whole study: Specimens from acute and convalescent COVID-19 originated in the United States, Italy and Spain. In each case, the material was cDNA or gDNA derived from T cells, B-cell-depleted T cells, or PBMCs.

Under the authors' procedure: Amplification of reference gene primers provided the estimated nucleated cell counts. Assay used: immunoSEQ multiplex PCR; TCRdb lists only in-frame clones, some missing. Clone size and the V and J calls come from that table; the DNA yielded D and trimming. The sample yields just under 95,000 clones, over 70% seen once. This clone was seen once. The CDR3 spans 18 residues. Trimming removed 1 base from V and 1 base from J; junction bases left unmatched: 8. Germline CDR1 reads SGHTA; CDR2 reads FQGNSA. The sample comprised peripheral blood. The rearrangement joins TRBV7-2 to TRBJ2-3, with 10 bases aligning to TRBD2. The sequence was obtained from a human donor in a cohort sampled during active COVID-19. CDR3 DNA sequence: TGTGCCAGCAGCTTAGGCGGGGCTAGCGGGAGTGGCACAGATACGCAGTATTTT. Translated, it gives CASSLGGASGSGTDTQYF.